This TCR beta chain is from a study of control samples from healthy donors and cancer patients. With 2 bases removed from V and 6 bases from J, the gap between germline ends came to 10 bases. Germline CDR1 and CDR2: MNHEY and SMNVEV (reference sequence). The CDR3 spans 14 residues. The repertoire was sequenced with immunoSEQ multiplex PCR; TCRdb's copy has only in-frame clones and lacks some. The sample has roughly 130,000 clones, 80% to 95% seen once. The chain combines TRBV27 with TRBJ2-2; D gene ambiguous. The receptor comes from a young man in good health. The sample comprised blood. CDR3 region: CASSLSTVAGELFF. The CDR3 DNA reads TGTGCCAGCAGTTTAAGCACAGTTGCCGGGGAGCTGTTTTTT.